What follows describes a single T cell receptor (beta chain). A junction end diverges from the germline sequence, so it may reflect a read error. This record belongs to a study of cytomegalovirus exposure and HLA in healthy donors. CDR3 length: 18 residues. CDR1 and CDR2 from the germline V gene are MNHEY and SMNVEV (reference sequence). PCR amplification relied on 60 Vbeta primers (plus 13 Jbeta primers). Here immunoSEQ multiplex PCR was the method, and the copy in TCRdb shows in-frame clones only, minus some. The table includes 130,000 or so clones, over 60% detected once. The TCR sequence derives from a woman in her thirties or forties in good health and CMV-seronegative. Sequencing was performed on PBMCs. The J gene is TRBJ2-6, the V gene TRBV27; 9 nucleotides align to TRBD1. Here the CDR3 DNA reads TGTGCCAGCAGTTCTGGGACAGGGTCCTCTCGGGGGGCCAACGGCCTGACTTTC. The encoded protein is CASSSGTGSSRGANGLTF.